Included here is one TCR beta chain sequence, with context. The antigen remains undetermined. The CDR3 is 15 amino acids. Trimming removed 4 bases at V and 7 bases at J, with 18 bases between. Per germline, CDR1 SNHLY and CDR2 FYNNEI. This sample was taken from a study of vaccination effects on CD4 cells after COVID-19. Peptide-pool stimulation followed by sequencing identified expanded antigen-specific CD4+ clonotypes in the ViraFEST assay. The culture ran for 10 days, and then CD4+ T cells were isolated. All study participants received two doses of BNT162b2 or mRNA-1273 vaccine. Culturing of 2 million to 2.5 million PBMC per well took place with about 10 IU/ml IL-2 and approximately 10 ug/ml peptides. General study findings and limits: Convalescent patients numbered few in the study; early post-infection timepoints were missing entirely.

TCRdb's copy holds only in-frame clones and misses some; the assay was immunoSEQ multiplex PCR. The data show about 72,000 clones, with around 81% seen just once and roughly 1.2% held by the top ten. The chain employs TRBV2 and TRBJ2-3; D is tentatively TRBD1 or TRBD2 (5 bases each). The TCR was taken from a human donor who received a COVID-19 vaccine. The sample in question was CD4+ T cells from PBMCs cultured with HCoV-229E spike peptides, obtained after COVID-19 vaccination. DNA for the CDR3: TGTGCCAGCAGTGCCGGGACCCCCCGAGTTAATACGCAGTATTTT. Amino acids: CASSAGTPRVNTQYF. The whole variable domain, filled in from reference TRBV2 and TRBJ2-3, reads EPEVTQTPSHQVTQMGQEVILRCVPISNHLYFYWYRQILGQKVEFLVSFYNNEISEKSEIFDDQFSVERPDGSNFTLKIRSTKLEDSAMYFCASSAGTPRVNTQYFGPGTRLTVL.